A single T cell receptor (beta chain) is shown here with its context. This clone's antigen is unknown. Qualities for individual bases were not recorded, and no much larger clone is one base off. This sample was included in a study of CD8+ T cells in alopecia areata (dated by TCRdb to the late 2010s). Concerning the study at large: The study used high-throughput TCRbeta sequencing to examine T cell clonal expansion in alopecia areata, in both the C3H/HeJ mouse model and human patients. Human TCRbeta sequencing covered scalp tissue and sorted CD4+ and CD8+ peripheral blood T cells from patchy and totalis/universalis alopecia areata patients and healthy controls. Clonality in the scalp was compared among normal scalp (n=4), patchy alopecia areata scalp (n=8), and alopecia totalis/universalis scalp (n=8). RNA came from the PAXgene miRNA kit for fixed scalp, the miRNeasy kit for PBMCs, and the RNeasy kit for mouse skin. TCRbeta CDR3 regions were amplified by immunoSEQ multiplex PCR using 35 Vbeta forward and 13 Jbeta reverse primers. Broad study findings and their caveats: Unlike mouse skin, where gammadelta T cells dominate, normal human skin contains resident alphabeta T cells that get sequenced too, which complicates analysis of the scalp TCR repertoire. Shared TCR sequences between patients were less evident than in mice, which may be partly attributable to HLA diversity in the patient population. Higher clonality and more expanded CD8+ clones were observed in lesional scalp than in normal scalp, particularly in alopecia totalis/universalis, a finding suggestive of antigenic drive.

Lesional scalp punch biopsies and peripheral blood were collected from alopecia areata patients. After PBMCs were isolated by density centrifugation and stained for CD3, CD4 and CD8, a FACSAria was used to sort CD4+ and CD8+ T cells. The untreated alopecia areata patients were recruited through a multicenter biomarker study. For roughly 5 biomarker-study patients, blood CD8+ T cells were further sorted into NKG2D-low and NKG2D-high fractions. CDR1 SQVTM and CDR2 ANQGSEA are derived from the germline V gene. The CDR3 contains 14 residues, cysteine and phenylalanine counted. Just CDR3 DNA is preserved here, 42 bases in frame from base 1. The V end loses 3 bases and the J end loses 7 bases, and a stretch of 19 bases separates them. The library came from the immunoSEQ multiplex PCR assay. RNA was extracted from all samples and reverse transcribed into cDNA, which served as template for TCR sequencing. SuperScript III was used to make first-strand cDNA, primed with a 2:1 mix of oligo-dT and random hexamers. A synthetic immune receptor repertoire was used to gauge amplification bias, and whatever bias remained was removed computationally. Processing in the source paper ran as follows. Raw reads were preprocessed to remove errors, and CDR3 was defined according to IMGT conventions as the region from the conserved cysteine to phenylalanine. Clonality was calculated as 1 minus Shannon entropy normalized by log2 of the number of productive unique TCRs. Whether each scalp clone was CD4 or CD8 was inferred by checking scalp TCRbeta sequences against the CD4 and CD8 repertoires from sorted blood. TCRdb holds this immuneACCESS table with in-frame rearrangements only. Some clones are missing; in checked studies, unresolved V genes explain under half, and the rest has no known cause. V and J calls and clone size are copied from that table; D and trimming were computed from the DNA. The sample contains about 82,000 clones, roughly 47% of them found a single time. Of the sample, about 6% is held by the ten largest clones.

The sequencing sample was made of NKG2D-high CD8+ T cells sorted from blood. The cell subset or site label of this sample denotes: sorted CD8+ NKG2D-high blood T cells. The chain employs TRBV29-1 and TRBJ2-7, with an unclear D gene assignment. This clonotype was sampled from a human donor with alopecia areata. The DNA reads as follows: TGCAGCGTTGACCCGTTGGGGTATTCTGGGGAGCAGTACTTC. The encoded protein is CSVDPLGYSGEQYF.